The clone carrying this TCR beta chain was counted only a few times. Its specificity is unknown. Among the 120 or so subjects of the validation cohort, separate from the roughly 600-subject first cohort, were the donors. Using immunoSEQ multiplex PCR, the repertoire was profiled, and TCRdb retains in-frame clones only, with some absent. The profile shows 250,000 to 300,000 clones, around 87% of them singletons. The source of the sample is a study of cytomegalovirus exposure and HLA in healthy donors. The overall study: The 90 to 150 validation repertoires and the 666 first-cohort repertoires shared a platform, a later analysis reported.

General study findings and limits: Under in vitro conditions, a few CMV-associated chains were confirmed as specific for CMV antigens. With high specificity and sensitivity, the classifier reportedly diagnosed cytomegalovirus status.

This CDR3 has 14 residues. The V gene lost 5 bases and the J gene lost 2 bases, with 10 bases spanning the gap. In germline, CDR1 is SNHLY, CDR2 FYNNEI. The sequenced sample consisted of PBMCs. The chain has TRBV2 and TRBJ2-1; D is possibly TRBD1 (6 bases). The source is a woman aged 18-30 years in good health and CMV-seronegative. The CDR3 DNA reads TGTGCCAGCAGTACGACAGGCACCTACAATGAGCAGTTCTTC. Translation: CASSTTGTYNEQFF.